The rows below give T cell receptor beta chains drawn from one sample of a study of OX40 agonist ivuxolimab in advanced cancers. Here immunoSEQ multiplex PCR was the method, and the copy in TCRdb shows in-frame clones only, minus some. This table holds some 35,000 clones, roughly 80% found once. The sequencing used CD4+ or CD8+ T cells sorted from blood, collected in a trial of the OX40 agonist ivuxolimab. The receptors here all came from an adult with an advanced solid tumor such as melanoma, head and neck, liver or kidney cancer. Both conserved end residues are part of each CDR3. The order of the fields is D gene, clone size, V gene, J gene, CDR3 protein, CDR3 DNA. D genes are given only for firm matches. Size tells how often a clone was seen (once, few, many) or the class of an expanded clone, and some rows leave it out.

D: NA
size: NA
V: TRBV5-6
J: TRBJ1-3
CDR3: CASSMAGRGNTIYF
DNA: TGTGCCAGCAGCATGGCCGGTCGTGGAAACACCATATATTTT

D: NA
size: NA
V: TRBV7-9
J: TRBJ1-1
CDR3: CASSRVHGGSMNTEAFF
DNA: TGTGCCAGCAGCCGGGTGCACGGGGGATCCATGAACACTGAAGCTTTCTTT

D: TRBD2
size: NA
V: TRBV5-1
J: TRBJ2-1
CDR3: CASSLGGLAGGMNEQFF
DNA: TGCGCCAGCAGCTTGGGAGGACTAGCGGGAGGAATGAATGAGCAGTTCTTC

D: NA
size: NA
V: TRBV6-6
J: TRBJ1-1
CDR3: CASIWGTEAFF
DNA: TGTGCCAGCATTTGGGGGACTGAAGCTTTCTTT

D: NA
size: NA
V: TRBV30
J: TRBJ1-1
CDR3: CAWAGTYMNTEAFF
DNA: TGTGCCTGGGCCGGGACATACATGAACACTGAAGCTTTCTTT

D: NA
size: NA
V: TRBV30
J: TRBJ1-2
CDR3: CAWTLKRAGLHYGYTF
DNA: TGTGCCTGGACCCTAAAAAGGGCAGGGCTTCACTATGGCTACACCTTC

D: TRBD1
size: NA
V: TRBV9
J: TRBJ2-5
CDR3: CASSVVGTGDTQYF
DNA: TGTGCCAGCAGCGTAGTGGGGACAGGGGATACCCAGTACTTC

D: TRBD2
size: NA
V: TRBV6-5
J: TRBJ2-1
CDR3: CASRETSGPYNEQFF
DNA: TGTGCCAGCAGGGAGACTAGCGGGCCATACAATGAGCAGTTCTTC

D: NA
size: NA
V: TRBV9
J: TRBJ2-1
CDR3: CASSVAHRVDEQFF
DNA: TGTGCCAGCAGCGTAGCCCACCGGGTCGATGAGCAGTTCTTC

D: TRBD2
size: few
V: TRBV2
J: TRBJ2-3
CDR3: CASIRAGGLTDTQYF
DNA: TGTGCCAGCATACGGGCGGGGGGCCTCACAGATACGCAGTATTTT

D: NA
size: few
V: TRBV7-9
J: TRBJ2-4
CDR3: CASSERLDAKNIQYF
DNA: TGTGCCAGCAGCGAACGACTTGACGCCAAAAACATTCAGTACTTC

D: TRBD2
size: once
V: TRBV27
J: TRBJ2-2
CDR3: CASSETSGGSLPGELFF
DNA: TGTGCCAGCAGTGAGACTAGCGGGGGGTCTCTCCCCGGGGAGCTGTTCTTT

D: NA
size: NA
V: TRBV4-1
J: TRBJ1-1
CDR3: CASSQAWTRNTEAFF
DNA: TGCGCCAGCAGCCAAGCTTGGACCAGGAACACTGAAGCTTTCTTT

D: NA
size: NA
V: TRBV9
J: TRBJ2-5
CDR3: CASSASSWETQYF
DNA: TGTGCCAGCAGCGCGAGCTCCTGGGAGACCCAGTACTTC

D: TRBD1
size: NA
V: TRBV7-9
J: TRBJ1-5
CDR3: CASSSPRQGETQPQHF
DNA: TGTGCCAGCAGCTCCCCTCGGCAGGGGGAAACACAGCCCCAGCATTTT

D: NA
size: NA
V: TRBV7-7
J: TRBJ2-2
CDR3: CASSARQNTGELFF
DNA: TGTGCTAGCAGCGCACGACAGAACACCGGGGAGCTGTTTTTT

D: TRBD1
size: NA
V: TRBV11-3
J: TRBJ2-2
CDR3: CASSPHYRGQVEELFF
DNA: TGTGCCAGCAGCCCACACTACAGGGGTCAGGTGGAGGAGCTGTTTTTT

D: TRBD1
size: NA
V: TRBV11-2
J: TRBJ1-2
CDR3: CASSEGYRGGYGYTF
DNA: TGTGCCAGCAGCGAAGGGTACAGGGGGGGCTATGGCTACACCTTC

D: NA
size: few
V: TRBV5-3
J: TRBJ1-3
CDR3: CARSLRLLSGNTIYF
DNA: TGTGCCAGAAGCTTGCGACTACTATCTGGAAACACCATATATTTT

D: NA
size: NA
V: TRBV6-1
J: TRBJ1-2
CDR3: CASSEQFGSGAGGYTF
DNA: NA

D: TRBD1
size: NA
V: TRBV5-6
J: TRBJ1-2
CDR3: CASSFGQGAGGYTF
DNA: TGTGCCAGCAGCTTTGGGCAGGGGGCAGGAGGCTACACCTTC

D: NA
size: NA
V: TRBV7-3
J: TRBJ2-4
CDR3: CASSPPSGENIQYF
DNA: TGTGCCAGCAGCCCGCCCAGTGGCGAAAACATTCAGTACTTC

D: TRBD1
size: few
V: TRBV19
J: TRBJ2-7
CDR3: CASSSRQGFHEQYF
DNA: TGTGCCAGTAGTTCCCGACAGGGTTTCCACGAGCAGTACTTC

D: NA
size: NA
V: TRBV19
J: TRBJ2-3
CDR3: CASSTLGMRDTQYF
DNA: TGTGCCAGTAGTACACTAGGGATGAGGGATACGCAGTATTTT

D: TRBD2
size: NA
V: TRBV29-1
J: TRBJ2-1
CDR3: CSTGLAGDNEQFF
DNA: TGCAGCACGGGACTAGCGGGAGACAATGAGCAGTTCTTC

D: NA
size: NA
V: TRBV7-3
J: TRBJ2-1
CDR3: CASSARAGAYNEQFF
DNA: TGTGCCAGCAGCGCTCGGGCAGGGGCCTACAATGAGCAGTTCTTC

D: NA
size: NA
V: TRBV5-1
J: TRBJ2-7
CDR3: CASSADRPSGEQYF
DNA: TGCGCCAGCAGCGCCGACAGGCCATCGGGGGAGCAGTACTTC

D: TRBD1
size: NA
V: TRBV7-9
J: TRBJ1-4
CDR3: CASSQSGGLIEKLFF
DNA: TGTGCCAGCAGCCAATCAGGGGGCTTGATTGAAAAACTGTTTTTT

D: NA
size: NA
V: TRBV11-2
J: TRBJ1-3
CDR3: CASSFRGEGNTIYF
DNA: TGTGCCAGCAGCTTCCGGGGGGAGGGAAACACCATATATTTT

D: NA
size: NA
V: TRBV18
J: TRBJ2-7
CDR3: CASSSTTLLEQYF
DNA: TGTGCCAGCTCCTCGACTACTCTCCTGGAGCAGTACTTC

D: TRBD1
size: NA
V: TRBV7-9
J: TRBJ1-4
CDR3: CASSFTTGGLIEKLFF
DNA: TGTGCCAGCAGCTTTACCACAGGGGGCTTGATTGAAAAACTGTTTTTT

D: NA
size: NA
V: TRBV19
J: TRBJ1-5
CDR3: CASSIGEGQQHF
DNA: TGTGCCAGTAGTATAGGAGAAGGCCAGCAGCATTTT